These 14 T cell receptor beta chains were all obtained from the same sample, sequenced in a study of cytomegalovirus exposure and HLA in healthy donors. TCRdb's copy holds only in-frame clones and misses some; the assay was immunoSEQ multiplex PCR. Here the sample spans about 49,000 clones, 90% to 95% being singletons. Input material: PBMCs. The receptors come from a woman aged 18 to 35 in good health and CMV-seropositive.

The chain carries TRBV5-6 and TRBJ2-5; 7 bases line up with TRBD1. V shed 4 bases and J 5 bases; nucleotides not matched to a gene: 8. This CDR3 is 14 amino acids long. The germline gives CDR1 SGHDT, CDR2 YYEEEE. The CDR3, as DNA: TGTGCCAGCAGCGCAGACAGGGCATGGGAGACCCAGTACTTC. Translating gives CASSADRAWETQYF.

The chain recombines TRBV6-4 with TRBJ2-1; 12 nucleotides agree with TRBD2. This CDR3 has 15 amino acids. Germline V gene sequence: CDR1 MRHNA, CDR2 SNTAGT. V shed 2 bases, J shed 5 bases, and the junction held 1 base outside the gene matches. Written as DNA, the CDR3 is TGTGCCAGCAGTGACGGACTAGCGGGAAACAATGAGCAGTTCTTC. Its translation: CASSDGLAGNNEQFF.

The chain has TRBV2 and TRBJ1-2; weak D call: TRBD1 (6 bases). Germline CDR1 SNHLY, CDR2 FYNNEI. The CDR3 covers 13 residues. V was shortened by 5 bases and J by 0 bases, with 7 bases between the two germline ends. The CDR3 loop is CASSQGTNYGYTF. The CDR3 DNA sequence: TGTGCCAGCAGTCAGGGGACTAACTATGGCTACACCTTC.

V usage is TRBV7-9 and J usage is TRBJ1-5; D is ambiguous. Trimming took off 4 bases at V and 4 bases at J, with 11 bases between the two ends. The CDR3 totals 14 residues. CDR1 SEHNR and CDR2 FQNEAQ come from the germline V gene (reference sequence). CDR3 sequence: CASSSVSANQPQHF. The CDR3 DNA reads as TGTGCCAGCAGCTCCGTCTCTGCGAATCAGCCCCAGCATTTT.

The V and J genes are TRBV4-1 and TRBJ1-4; D remains unclear. This CDR3 is built from 15 residues. Germline loops: CDR1 MGHRA, CDR2 YSYEKL. Trimming stripped 4 bases from V and 4 bases from J, with 13 bases between. For the CDR3, the DNA is TGCGCCAGCAGCCTACAGCCTGGCAATAATGAAAAACTGTTTTTT. This translates into CASSLQPGNNEKLFF.

The chain couples TRBV19 to TRBJ2-1; TRBD2 matches 7 bases. The CDR3 length is 16 residues. With 3 bases clipped from V and 0 bases from J, the junction kept 5 bases outside the gene matches. Germline V gene data show CDR1 as LNHDA and CDR2 as SQIVND (reference sequence). In nucleotides, the CDR3 is TGTGCCAGTAGTATGTGGCGCGGGGGCTCCTACAATGAGCAGTTCTTC. This sequence encodes CASSMWRGGSYNEQFF. The full variable domain, with the rest looked up from reference TRBV19 and TRBJ2-1, is DGGITQSPKYLFRKEGQNVTLSCEQNLNHDAMYWYRQDPGQGLRLIYYSQIVNDFQKGDIAEGYSVSREKKESFPLTVTSAQKNPTAFYLCASSMWRGGSYNEQFFGPGTRLTVL.

This chain links TRBV15 with TRBJ2-3, with 10 bases identical to TRBD2. Germline V lookup: CDR1 LNHNV, CDR2 YYDKDF (reference sequence). This CDR3 comprises 15 residues. The V gene end was trimmed by 11 bases and the J gene end by 1 base; junction bases not matched to a gene: 9. CDR3 protein: CAAQMGTSGTDTQYF. The CDR3 DNA reads as TGTGCCGCTCAGATGGGGACTAGCGGCACAGATACGCAGTATTTT.

The V gene is TRBV30, the J gene TRBJ2-4, with TRBD2 as a possible D gene (5 bases). Trimming pared 0 bases from V and 0 bases from J, leaving 6 bases between. The CDR3 length is 14 residues. Germline V lookup: CDR1 GTSNPN, CDR2 SVGIG (reference sequence). CDR3 DNA sequence: TGTGCCTGGAGTGTACGGGGAGCCAAAAACATTCAGTACTTC. This encodes CAWSVRGAKNIQYF.

This rearrangement joins TRBV7-3 to TRBJ2-7, with TRBD2 identical over 7 bases. Looked up from germline, CDR1 is SGHTA and CDR2 is FQGTGA. The junction had 4 bases not matched to a gene; V was cut back by 0 bases and J by 2 bases. The length of the CDR3 is 15 residues. CDR3 sequence: CASSLTGGVAYEQYF. The CDR3 DNA follows: TGTGCCAGCAGCTTAACGGGGGGGGTGGCCTACGAGCAGTACTTC.

The V gene is TRBV7-9, the J gene TRBJ2-1, with 9 bases identical to TRBD2. Germline V gives CDR1 SEHNR, CDR2 FQNEAQ (reference sequence). The V gene end was trimmed by 1 base and the J gene end by 0 bases; junction bases not matched to a gene: 4. The CDR3 is 17 residues long. As DNA, the CDR3 is TGTGCCAGCAGCTTAGAACTAGCGGGTATCTCCTACAATGAGCAGTTCTTC. Protein product: CASSLELAGISYNEQFF.

Remarks on this clone: This same CDR3 is encoded by further DNA sequences in the sample. The chain is built from TRBV20-1 and TRBJ1-1, with D unresolved. The germline CDR1 and CDR2 sequences are DFQATT and SNEGSKA (reference sequence). Trimming stripped 6 bases from V and 0 bases from J, with 5 bases between. CDR3 length equals 11 residues. The CDR3 protein is CSAQLNTEAFF. CDR3 nucleotides: TGCAGTGCCCAATTGAACACTGAAGCTTTCTTT.

This clone was observed once. The genes are TRBV10-2 and TRBJ2-2; 10 bases align to TRBD1. Germline V gene lookup returns CDR1 WSHSY and CDR2 SAAADI. The junction had 1 base not matched to a gene; V was cut back by 8 bases and J by 1 base. The CDR3 spans 14 residues. The CDR3 here is CASRDRGNTGELFF. The DNA of the CDR3 is TGCGCCAGCCGGGACAGGGGGAACACCGGGGAGCTGTTTTTT.

This sequence joins TRBV11-3 and TRBJ2-7, with D perhaps matching TRBD1 (6 bases). Germline V gene data show CDR1 as SGHNT and CDR2 as YENEEA. Trimming removed 5 bases at V and 2 bases at J, with 13 bases between. The CDR3 covers 14 residues. CDR3 sequence reads: CASSPGTNAYEQYF. CDR3 nucleotides: TGTGCCAGCAGCCCTGGGACAAACGCCTACGAGCAGTACTTC.

Here the CDR3 DNA reads TGTGCCAGCAGAAACAGATTTCAAGAGACCCAGTACTTC. Amino acid sequence: CASRNRFQETQYF. The chain recombines TRBV28 with TRBJ2-5, with D hard to call. V was trimmed by 6 bases and J by 2 bases, leaving 10 bases between them. CDR3 size: 13 residues. Germline V gene sequence: CDR1 MDHEN, CDR2 SYDVKM.